A selection of T cell receptor beta chains follows, all from one sample in a study of OX40 agonist ivuxolimab in advanced cancers. Using immunoSEQ multiplex PCR, the repertoire was profiled, and TCRdb retains in-frame clones only, with some absent. The sample has around 34,000 clones; 80% to 90% are singletons. The specimen was CD4+ or CD8+ T cells sorted from blood, collected in a trial of the OX40 agonist ivuxolimab. These receptors originate from an adult with an advanced solid tumor such as melanoma, head and neck, liver or kidney cancer. The CDR3 runs from the conserved cysteine through the conserved F or W. A D gene is named only where the DNA matches it firmly. Clone size is not always given. Where it is, it says once, few, many or a class for expanded clones.

D gene | clone size | J gene | V gene | CDR3 DNA | CDR3 protein
- | - | TRBJ2-3 | TRBV6-1 | TGTGCCAGCAGTGAATCTGGCTATACCAGGATTAGCACAGATACGCAGTATTTT | CASSESGYTRISTDTQYF
TRBD1 | - | TRBJ1-3 | TRBV7-6 | TGTGCCAGCAGCGGTCCGGGACAGGCTGGAAACACCATATATTTT | CASSGPGQAGNTIYF
- | - | TRBJ1-1 | TRBV6-1 | TGTGCCAGCAGTTTGCCTCGGATGAGGAACACTGAAGCTTTCTTT | CASSLPRMRNTEAFF
TRBD2 | - | TRBJ2-7 | TRBV28 | TGTGCCAGCAACGAGCGGGGGTATGACGAGCAGTACTTC | CASNERGYDEQYF
TRBD2 | - | TRBJ2-1 | TRBV4-1 | TGCGCCAGCAGAAGCGGGGGGGCGGGGAATGAGCAGTTCTTC | CASRSGGAGNEQFF
- | - | TRBJ2-7 | TRBV2 | TGTGCCAGCAGGGAAACAGGGTTAAGCTCCTACGAGCAGTACTTC | CASRETGLSSYEQYF
TRBD2 | - | TRBJ2-7 | TRBV7-3 | TGTGCCAGCAGCTTGGCGGGGGGAAGCTCCTACGAGCAGTACTTC | CASSLAGGSSYEQYF
TRBD1 | - | TRBJ2-5 | TRBV28 | TGTGCCAGCAGTTTATTCACCGGGACAGGGTACCAAGAGACCCAGTACTTC | CASSLFTGTGYQETQYF
- | - | TRBJ2-7 | TRBV7-8 | TGTGCCAGCAGCCACCCAGCGTACGAGCAGTACTTC | CASSHPAYEQYF
- | - | TRBJ2-7 | TRBV27 | TGTGCCAGCAGTCCGGGGACCCGGGAAAACGAGCAGTACTTC | CASSPGTRENEQYF
- | - | TRBJ2-7 | TRBV2 | TGTGCCAGCATGCAAGGACACGAGATCTACGAGCAGTACTTC | CASMQGHEIYEQYF
TRBD1 | once | TRBJ1-5 | TRBV7-9 | TGTGCCAGCAGCTTACAGGGACAGGATAGCAATCAGCCCCAGCATTTT | CASSLQGQDSNQPQHF
- | - | TRBJ2-7 | TRBV27 | TGTGCCAGCAGTTTATCGAGCACCTTCCCCTACGAGCAGTACTTC | CASSLSSTFPYEQYF
- | - | TRBJ2-2 | TRBV30 | TGTGCCTGGAGTGTCCCCGGCAGTTGGATCGGGGAGCTGTTTTTT | CAWSVPGSWIGELFF
- | - | TRBJ1-1 | TRBV2 | TGTGCCAGCAGCCCGGGACCTACAACTGAAGCTTTCTTT | CASSPGPTTEAFF
- | - | TRBJ2-7 | TRBV5-8 | TGTGCCAGCAGCCGGGGCCAAACAGCGTTCTACGAGCAGTACTTC | CASSRGQTAFYEQYF
- | - | TRBJ1-6 | TRBV28 | TGTGCCAGCAGCGTTACAGGGCGCTACAATTCACCCCTCCACTTT | CASSVTGRYNSPLHF
- | once | TRBJ1-4 | TRBV2 | TGTGCCAGCACACAGGGAGAGGAAAAACTGTTTTTT | CASTQGEEKLFF
TRBD1 | - | TRBJ1-1 | TRBV28 | TGTGCCAGCGCCGGGACAGGGAACACTGAAGCTTTCTTT | CASAGTGNTEAFF
TRBD2 | - | TRBJ2-3 | TRBV7-9 | TGTGCCAGCAGCCAAAAACAACTAGCGGGGGGGCCAGATACGCAGTATTTT | CASSQKQLAGGPDTQYF
- | few | TRBJ2-1 | TRBV5-4 | TGTGCCAGCAGCCTCGACCCGGGAAAGAATGAGCAGTTCTTC | CASSLDPGKNEQFF
TRBD1 | - | TRBJ1-2 | TRBV7-2 | TGTGCCAGCAGCTTGACAGGGACAAACTCGTACTATGGCTACACCTTC | CASSLTGTNSYYGYTF
- | - | TRBJ2-7 | TRBV5-5 | TGTGCCAGCAGCTTGACGGATTCCTACGAGCAGTACTTC | CASSLTDSYEQYF
TRBD1 | - | TRBJ2-5 | TRBV9 | TGTGCCAGCAGCGGACTACGACAGGGGGGGAACCAAGAGACCCAGTACTTC | CASSGLRQGGNQETQYF
- | - | TRBJ1-2 | TRBV4-2 | TGTGCCAGCAGCCAAGCCGGGATTGGGACCTTC | CASSQAGIGTF
TRBD1 | - | TRBJ2-5 | TRBV9 | TGTGCCAGCAGCGGGACGACAGGGGATGAGACCCAGTACTTC | CASSGTTGDETQYF
- | - | TRBJ2-5 | TRBV4-2 | TGTGCCAGCAGCCAAGATGGGGGGTCCCGAGAGACCCAGTACTTC | CASSQDGGSRETQYF